A selection of T cell receptor beta chains follows, all from one sample in a study of cytomegalovirus exposure and HLA in healthy donors. TCRdb's copy holds only in-frame clones and misses some; the assay was immunoSEQ multiplex PCR. This table holds under 200,000 clones, 84% found once. Sequenced material: PBMCs. The receptors derive from a boy aged 5 to 17 in good health and CMV-seronegative. CDR3s include the opening cysteine and the closing phenylalanine or tryptophan. A D gene is named only where the DNA matches it firmly. Rows give clone size only sometimes, using once, few, many, or a class for an expanded clone.

D gene	V gene	clone size	J gene	CDR3 protein	CDR3 DNA
.	TRBV30	.	TRBJ1-3	CAWSDRRRDTIYF	TGTGCCTGGAGTGACAGGCGTCGTGACACCATATATTTT
TRBD1	TRBV7-8	.	TRBJ2-2	CASSLGPDRPNTGELFF	TGTGCCAGCAGCTTGGGCCCGGACAGGCCGAACACCGGGGAGCTGTTTTTT
TRBD2	TRBV6-5	.	TRBJ2-5	CASRVAGGPETQYF	TGTGCCAGTAGGGTAGCGGGAGGGCCGGAGACCCAGTACTTC
.	TRBV11-2	.	TRBJ2-7	CASSAAGTREQYF	TGTGCCAGCAGCGCGGCGGGGACTCGCGAGCAGTACTTC
TRBD1	TRBV7-4	.	TRBJ2-1	CASSPGQGPEQFF	TGTGCCAGCAGCCCAGGACAGGGTCCTGAGCAGTTCTTC
.	TRBV6-1	once	TRBJ1-2	CASSELGPYGYTF	TGTGCCAGCAGTGAATTGGGGCCGTATGGCTACACCTTC
TRBD1	TRBV4-3	once	TRBJ1-1	CASSQAPGQGNLNTEAFF	TGCGCCAGCAGCCAAGCTCCGGGACAGGGGAACTTGAACACTGAAGCTTTCTTT
.	TRBV5-1	.	TRBJ2-7	CASSLTGFVSYEQYF	TGCGCCAGCAGCTTGACGGGGTTCGTCTCCTACGAGCAGTACTTC
TRBD1	TRBV6-1	.	TRBJ1-3	CASSEWGQGTSGNTIYF	TGTGCCAGCAGTGAATGGGGACAGGGGACCTCTGGAAACACCATATATTTT
TRBD1	TRBV5-1	once	TRBJ1-6	CARKGQKNSPLHF	TGCGCCAGGAAGGGACAGAAGAATTCACCCCTCCACTTT
TRBD2	TRBV2	.	TRBJ2-7	CASSEGREVGEQYF	TGTGCCAGCAGTGAGGGGAGGGAAGTTGGGGAGCAGTACTTC
TRBD1	TRBV7-2	.	TRBJ1-2	CASSPGQPNYGYTF	TGTGCCAGCAGCCCGGGACAGCCAAACTATGGCTACACCTTC
.	TRBV5-6	.	TRBJ1-1	CASSLAPTVNTEAFF	TGTGCCAGCAGCTTGGCACCGACAGTGAACACTGAAGCTTTCTTT
.	TRBV4-3	.	TRBJ2-1	CASSQSRVVVKFF	TGCGCCAGCAGCCAGAGCAGGGTAGTTGTTAAGTTCTTC
TRBD1	TRBV7-9	.	TRBJ1-1	CASSLAGGVTEAFF	TGTGCCAGCAGCTTAGCAGGGGGCGTCACTGAAGCTTTCTTT
.	TRBV25-1	.	TRBJ2-1	CASSARVEQFF	TGTGCCAGCAGTGCCAGGGTTGAGCAGTTCTTC
.	TRBV30	once	TRBJ1-5	CAWSVLLSYQPQHF	TGTGCCTGGAGTGTACTCTTATCCTATCAGCCCCAGCATTTT
.	TRBV30	few	TRBJ1-4	CAWSPTTRNEKLFF	TGTGCCTGGAGTCCTACTACACGAAATGAAAAACTGTTTTTT
TRBD2	TRBV4-3	once	TRBJ2-3	CASSQGLAHTDTQYF	TGCGCCAGCAGCCAAGGACTAGCACACACAGATACGCAGTATTTT
TRBD2	TRBV5-4	.	TRBJ2-7	CASSPPRGGSYEQYF	TGTGCCAGCAGCCCTCCCCGGGGGGGTTCCTACGAGCAGTACTTC
TRBD2	TRBV2	.	TRBJ2-5	CASRGLAGAGETQYF	TGTGCCAGCAGAGGACTAGCGGGAGCCGGGGAGACCCAGTACTTC
.	TRBV6-1	few	TRBJ1-1	CASSEEGGANTEAFF	TGTGCCAGCAGTGAAGAAGGGGGGGCGAACACTGAAGCTTTCTTT
.	TRBV4-3	.	TRBJ2-1	CASSQDRSAAPNEQFF	TGCGCCAGCAGCCAAGATAGATCAGCGGCCCCCAATGAGCAGTTCTTC
.	TRBV15	.	TRBJ1-1	CATSRESGGNTEAFF	TGTGCCACCAGCAGAGAGTCGGGGGGGAACACTGAAGCTTTCTTT
TRBD1	TRBV7-2	once	TRBJ2-1	CASSHGPGQGYEQFF	TGTGCCAGCAGCCATGGACCGGGACAGGGTTATGAGCAGTTCTTC
.	TRBV2	.	TRBJ2-3	CASENRDSRTDTQYF	TGTGCCAGTGAAAACCGGGACTCCCGCACAGATACGCAGTATTTT
TRBD1	TRBV29-1	.	TRBJ1-2	CSVEEWTGVGNGYTF	TGCAGCGTTGAAGAATGGACAGGGGTAGGAAATGGCTACACCTTC
.	TRBV25-1	.	TRBJ1-2	CASSLGGYGYTF	TGTGCCAGCAGTCTCGGGGGCTATGGCTACACCTTC
.	TRBV6-1	.	TRBJ1-4	CASSVGGGGGEKLFF	TGTGCCAGCAGTGTGGGGGGAGGGGGTGGTGAAAAACTGTTTTTT
TRBD1	TRBV27	.	TRBJ2-7	CASSRTGEDYEQYF	TGTGCCAGCAGTAGGACAGGGGAGGACTACGAGCAGTACTTC
.	TRBV5-1	.	TRBJ2-1	CASSFHVGDEQFF	TGCGCCAGCAGCTTTCACGTCGGGGATGAGCAGTTCTTC
.	TRBV14	.	TRBJ2-1	CASSSGSHPNNEQFF	TGTGCCAGCAGCTCCGGGAGCCACCCAAACAATGAGCAGTTCTTC
TRBD1	TRBV5-1	.	TRBJ2-7	CASSKGQGTTYEQYF	TGCGCCAGCAGCAAGGGACAGGGTACAACCTACGAGCAGTACTTC
.	TRBV5-1	.	TRBJ2-1	CASSLVVGSGNEQFF	TGCGCCAGCAGCTTGGTTGTCGGCAGCGGCAATGAGCAGTTCTTC
.	TRBV5-6	.	TRBJ2-7	CASSAGISYEQYF	TGTGCCAGCAGCGCCGGGATCTCCTACGAGCAGTACTTC
.	TRBV27	.	TRBJ2-7	CASSPGVEQYF	TGTGCCAGCAGTCCCGGGGTCGAGCAGTACTTC
.	TRBV30	.	TRBJ1-4	CAWREEKLFF	TGTGCCTGGCGGGAGGAAAAACTGTTTTTT
.	TRBV7-8	once	TRBJ2-7	CASSLVTWPYEQYF	TGTGCCAGCAGCTTAGTAACGTGGCCCTACGAGCAGTACTTC
.	TRBV30	.	TRBJ2-3	CAWSLAAVAADTQYF	TGTGCCTGGAGTCTGGCGGCAGTAGCGGCAGATACGCAGTATTTT
TRBD1	TRBV5-1	.	TRBJ2-5	CASSWGDRGMYQETQYF	TGCGCCAGCAGCTGGGGTGACAGGGGCATGTACCAAGAGACCCAGTACTTC
.	TRBV5-1	.	TRBJ2-7	CASSLVGLNYEQYF	TGCGCCAGCAGCTTGGTCGGACTAAACTACGAGCAGTACTTC
.	TRBV28	.	TRBJ1-2	CASSVRDMNYGYTF	TGTGCCAGCAGTGTACGGGACATGAACTATGGCTACACCTTC
.	TRBV5-4	.	TRBJ2-5	CASSLDTSFQYF	TGTGCCAGCAGCTTAGACACTAGTTTCCAGTACTTC
.	TRBV19	.	TRBJ2-7	CASSITPVRLPYEQYF	TGTGCCAGTAGTATAACGCCTGTGAGGCTCCCCTACGAGCAGTACTTC
TRBD1	TRBV2	.	TRBJ1-2	CASREGQGVGGYTF	TGTGCCAGCAGGGAAGGACAGGGGGTGGGAGGCTACACCTTC
.	TRBV19	.	TRBJ2-7	CASSGPGLGIGSYEQYF	TGTGCCAGTAGTGGCCCTGGGTTGGGGATTGGGAGCTACGAGCAGTACTTC
.	TRBV19	.	TRBJ2-3	CASRAGRGDTDTQYF	TGTGCCAGTAGGGCTGGGCGGGGTGACACAGATACGCAGTATTTT
TRBD1	TRBV9	.	TRBJ1-6	CASSVRTGENSPLHF	TGTGCCAGCAGCGTTAGGACAGGGGAGAATTCACCCCTCCACTTT
.	TRBV4-2	once	TRBJ1-2	CASSTGDRASGYGYTF	TGTGCCAGCAGCACGGGGGACCGGGCTTCTGGGTATGGCTACACCTTC
TRBD1	TRBV5-4	.	TRBJ2-7	CASSPTPGQGKAEQYF	TGTGCCAGCAGTCCCACACCGGGACAGGGGAAAGCCGAGCAGTACTTC
TRBD1	TRBV6-6	.	TRBJ1-2	CASSHWTGQIEGGYTF	TGTGCCAGCAGTCACTGGACAGGGCAAATTGAGGGTGGCTACACCTTC
.	TRBV2	.	TRBJ2-5	CASRQGARGETQYF	TGTGCCAGCCGACAGGGAGCCCGGGGGGAGACCCAGTACTTC
TRBD1	TRBV27	once	TRBJ1-1	CASRRTGGFEAFF	TGTGCCAGCAGACGGACAGGGGGATTTGAAGCTTTCTTT
TRBD1	TRBV7-8	.	TRBJ2-7	CASSPGQGNPNPYEQYF	TGTGCCAGCAGCCCCGGACAGGGGAACCCAAATCCCTACGAGCAGTACTTC
TRBD2	TRBV5-1	once	TRBJ2-5	CASSREIAGGETQYF	TGCGCCAGCAGCCGGGAAATAGCGGGAGGTGAGACCCAGTACTTC
.	TRBV11-2	.	TRBJ1-3	CASSLAGTGNTIYF	TGTGCCAGCAGCTTAGCAGGGACTGGAAACACCATATATTTT
.	TRBV19	.	TRBJ1-5	CASSIWRGQGNQPQHF	TGTGCCAGTAGTATTTGGAGAGGGCAGGGCAATCAGCCCCAGCATTTT
.	TRBV27	.	TRBJ2-5	CASRWPSWGRYQETQYF	TGTGCCAGCAGGTGGCCATCGTGGGGCCGGTACCAAGAGACCCAGTACTTC
.	TRBV25-1	.	TRBJ2-3	CASSELTTRADTQYF	TGTGCCAGCAGTGAACTCACGACCAGGGCTGATACGCAGTATTTT